This TCR beta chain emerged from a study of a mutant IDH1 vaccine in newly diagnosed glioma. Study-level background: Once 4-6 weeks had passed after radiotherapy alone, vaccination started, or it started with temozolomide cycles.

The assay was immunoSEQ multiplex PCR, and TCRdb's table has in-frame clones only and misses some. In the table there are around 100,000 clones, 90% of which are singletons. General study findings and limits: Researchers report vaccine-induced immune responses in 80% to 95% of patients.

CDR3 length: 18 amino acids. Germline lookup yields CDR1 SGHDT and CDR2 YYEEEE. V shed 2 bases and J shed 6 bases, with 24 bases lying between them. Notes on this clone: Its antigen is still unknown.

The time point denotes: week 11, during vaccination. The study gave 300 ug of mutant IDH1 20-mer peptide per vaccine dose, with topical imiquimod. The chain combines TRBV5-6 with TRBJ2-1; D is possibly TRBD2 (6 bases). The TCR comes from a woman aged 50 to 60 with glioma. The specimen comprised PBMCs, sampled from a glioma patient whose treatment included an IDH1 peptide vaccine. DNA of the CDR3: TGTGCCAGCAGCTTAGCACTCGGGGTAGTAGCGGAGATCAATGAGCAGTTCTTC. It is translated as CASSLALGVVAEINEQFF.